This is a list of T cell receptor beta chains from one sample in a study of blood T cell repertoires in COVID-19. Libraries were prepared by immunoSEQ multiplex PCR; TCRdb keeps only in-frame clonotypes and omits some of them. The sample records 90,000 to 150,000 clones, 85% being singletons. Source material: peripheral blood. All receptors come from an elderly man with acute or convalescent COVID-19. The CDR3 runs from the conserved cysteine through the conserved F or W. The D gene is left open where the match is weak. Expanded clones are given a class, and other clones once, few, many or no size at all.

J: TRBJ1-3; V: TRBV5-1; length: 14; size: NA; D: NA; DNA: TGCGCCAGCAGCCAGGGGAACTCTGGAAACACCATATATTTT; CDR3: CASSQGNSGNTIYF
J: TRBJ1-1; V: TRBV10-3; length: 14; size: NA; D: NA; DNA: TGTGCCATCACCAGGGGAATGGGGAACACTGAAGCTTTCTTT; CDR3: CAITRGMGNTEAFF
J: TRBJ1-6; V: TRBV4-3; length: 16; size: NA; D: NA; DNA: TGCGCCAGCAGCCAAGACGTGACAAAAAGAAATTCACCCCTCCACTTT; CDR3: CASSQDVTKRNSPLHF
J: TRBJ1-1; V: TRBV2; length: 16; size: NA; D: TRBD1; DNA: TGTGCCAGCAACTGGTGGCCGACAGGGAAGAACACTGAAGCTTTCTTT; CDR3: CASNWWPTGKNTEAFF
J: TRBJ2-1; V: TRBV7-9; length: 16; size: once; D: NA; DNA: TGTGCCAGCAGCTTTCACCACGGGGTAGGTTACAATGAGCAGTTCTTC; CDR3: CASSFHHGVGYNEQFF
J: TRBJ2-7; V: TRBV10-3; length: 13; size: NA; D: NA; DNA: TGTGCCATCAACGCCGGACACGACTACGAGCAGTACTTC; CDR3: CAINAGHDYEQYF
J: TRBJ1-1; V: TRBV5-1; length: 14; size: NA; D: TRBD1; DNA: TGCGCCAGCAATACCGGGACAGGGGTCGCTGAAGCTTTCTTT; CDR3: CASNTGTGVAEAFF
J: TRBJ2-7; V: TRBV29-1; length: 13; size: NA; D: TRBD2; DNA: TGCAGCGTTAGGACTAGCGGCTCCTACGAGCAGTACTTC; CDR3: CSVRTSGSYEQYF
J: TRBJ2-3; V: TRBV10-3; length: 16; size: NA; D: NA; DNA: TGTGCCATCAGTGAGTCTTTTGGAGCAGTCACAGATACGCAGTATTTT; CDR3: CAISESFGAVTDTQYF
J: TRBJ2-7; V: TRBV10-3; length: 14; size: once; D: NA; DNA: TGTGCCATCAGTGAGTGGGGCAGGTCCTACGAGCAGTACTTC; CDR3: CAISEWGRSYEQYF
J: TRBJ2-5; V: TRBV12-3/TRBV12-4; length: 13; size: NA; D: NA; DNA: TGTGCCAGCACTAGGACAGTAGAAGAGACCCAGTACTTC; CDR3: CASTRTVEETQYF
J: TRBJ2-7; V: TRBV11-1; length: 15; size: NA; D: TRBD1; DNA: TGTGCCAGCAGCTTAGAGGGACAGGTTATCTACGAGCAGTACTTC; CDR3: CASSLEGQVIYEQYF
J: TRBJ1-1; V: TRBV3-1/TRBV3-2; length: 15; size: NA; D: NA; DNA: TGTGCCAGCAGCCATTTTGCGGCCTTTAACACTGAAGCTTTCTTT; CDR3: CASSHFAAFNTEAFF
J: TRBJ2-5; V: TRBV7-2; length: 14; size: NA; D: TRBD1; DNA: TGTGCCAGCAGCGCCAGACAGGGGTGGGAGACCCAGTACTTC; CDR3: CASSARQGWETQYF
J: TRBJ2-5; V: TRBV28; length: 14; size: NA; D: TRBD2; DNA: TGTGCCAGCAGGGGAGCGGGAGGTGTCGAGACCCAGTACTTC; CDR3: CASRGAGGVETQYF
J: TRBJ2-7; V: TRBV18; length: 14; size: NA; D: TRBD1; DNA: TGTGCCAGCTCACCGGGACAGGGGCCCTACGAGCAGTACTTC; CDR3: CASSPGQGPYEQYF
J: TRBJ1-2; V: TRBV27; length: 16; size: NA; D: TRBD1; DNA: TGTGCCAGCAGCCGAGAGACAGGGGGCAGCCGCTATGGCTACACCTTC; CDR3: CASSRETGGSRYGYTF
J: TRBJ1-5; V: TRBV5-6; length: 15; size: few; D: NA; DNA: TGTGCCAGCAGCTTGGGAACCCGAGAAGATCAGCCCCAGCATTTT; CDR3: CASSLGTREDQPQHF
J: TRBJ1-1; V: TRBV5-1; length: 14; size: NA; D: TRBD1; DNA: TGCGCCAGCAGCTTGCAGGGGGCGGGCACTGAAGCTTTCTTT; CDR3: CASSLQGAGTEAFF
J: TRBJ2-3; V: TRBV2; length: 15; size: NA; D: TRBD2; DNA: TGTGCCAGCAGTGATCCGGGACTAGCGGGAGATACGCAGTATTTT; CDR3: CASSDPGLAGDTQYF
J: TRBJ2-6; V: TRBV12-2; length: 18; size: once; D: NA; DNA: TGTGCAAGTCGCTGCGGGGCCGCGGGGGGGCCTGGGGCCAACGTCCTGACTTTC; CDR3: CASRCGAAGGPGANVLTF
J: TRBJ2-1; V: TRBV29-1; length: 13; size: NA; D: TRBD1; DNA: TGCAGCGTTGTACAGGGGAACGTGAATGAGCAGTTCTTC; CDR3: CSVVQGNVNEQFF
J: TRBJ1-4; V: TRBV7-9; length: 14; size: NA; D: NA; DNA: TGTGCCAGCAGCTTAGGGGGCGCGAATGAAAAACTGTTTTTT; CDR3: CASSLGGANEKLFF
J: TRBJ2-3; V: TRBV18; length: 15; size: NA; D: TRBD1; DNA: TGTGCCAGCTCACCGCTCACAGGGGTGGGAGATACGCAGTATTTT; CDR3: CASSPLTGVGDTQYF
J: TRBJ2-3; V: TRBV10-3; length: 16; size: NA; D: TRBD2; DNA: TGTGCCATCAGTGAGGGACTAGCGGGGGTCACAGATACGCAGTATTTT; CDR3: CAISEGLAGVTDTQYF
J: TRBJ2-7; V: TRBV5-1; length: 12; size: NA; D: NA; DNA: TGCGCCAGCAGCATCACCGGCTACGAGCAGTACTTC; CDR3: CASSITGYEQYF
J: TRBJ1-1; V: TRBV3-1/TRBV3-2; length: 16; size: once; D: TRBD1; DNA: TGTGCCAGCAGCTTCAACCCCCACAGGGGGAACACTGAAGCTTTCTTT; CDR3: CASSFNPHRGNTEAFF
J: TRBJ1-5; V: TRBV6-5; length: 15; size: once; D: NA; DNA: TGTGCCAGCAGTTCGCAGGGATCTAGCAATCAGCCCCAGCATTTT; CDR3: CASSSQGSSNQPQHF
J: TRBJ2-7; V: TRBV15; length: 17; size: NA; D: TRBD1; DNA: TGTGCCACCAGCAGAGAAATAGACGGGACAGCCCATGCAGGGCAGTACTTC; CDR3: CATSREIDGTAHAGQYF
J: TRBJ1-2; V: TRBV19; length: 14; size: NA; D: TRBD1; DNA: TGTGCCAGTAGTGGGAACAGGGGTGACTATGGCTACACCTTC; CDR3: CASSGNRGDYGYTF
J: TRBJ1-1; V: TRBV7-2; length: 13; size: once; D: NA; DNA: TGTGCCAGCAGCTTAGAGCGGAACACTGAAGCTTTCTTT; CDR3: CASSLERNTEAFF
J: TRBJ2-3; V: TRBV11-3; length: 16; size: NA; D: TRBD2; DNA: TGTGCCAGCAGCCCAGGACACGGGGGGGGTACAGATACGCAGTATTTT; CDR3: CASSPGHGGGTDTQYF
J: TRBJ1-1; V: TRBV27; length: 15; size: NA; D: NA; DNA: TGTGCCAGCAGTTTATCGGGCCAGTCGAACACTGAAGCTTTCTTT; CDR3: CASSLSGQSNTEAFF
J: TRBJ2-2; V: TRBV7-2; length: 18; size: once; D: TRBD2; DNA: TGTGCCAGCAGCTTAAGGACTCCTAGCGGGGGGAACACCGGGGAGCTGTTTTTT; CDR3: CASSLRTPSGGNTGELFF
J: TRBJ1-2; V: TRBV21-1; length: 18; size: NA; D: NA; DNA: TGTGCCAGCAGCAAAGGAAGATCGGACAGCTTCCTTAACTATGGCTACACCTTC; CDR3: CASSKGRSDSFLNYGYTF
J: TRBJ2-5; V: TRBV3-1/TRBV3-2; length: 16; size: NA; D: TRBD2; DNA: TGTGCCAGCAGCCACCTGACTAGCGCAACAAAGGAGACCCAGTACTTC; CDR3: CASSHLTSATKETQYF